Listed below are T cell receptor beta chains from one sample, sequenced in a study of T cell responses to AZD1222 COVID-19 vaccine. Some clones are missing from TCRdb's copy, which holds only in-frame ones; the method was immunoSEQ multiplex PCR. The repertoire holds approximately 80,000 clones, with approximately 90% as singletons. This specimen was peripheral blood, taken on day 0 of AZD1222 vaccination. The receptors shown here come from an adult in good health. CDR3s include the opening cysteine and the closing phenylalanine or tryptophan. The order of the fields is clone size, V gene, D gene, J gene, CDR3 protein, CDR3 DNA. D genes are given only for firm matches. The size field is filled for only some rows; it gives once, few, many or a size class.

abundance: -; v_gene: TRBV28; d_gene: -; j_gene: TRBJ2-5; CDR3aa: CASSLSGQGVPGETQYF; CDR3nt: TGTGCCAGCAGTTTATCGGGCCAGGGTGTGCCTGGGGAGACCCAGTACTTC
abundance: -; v_gene: TRBV5-5; d_gene: -; j_gene: TRBJ1-5; CDR3aa: CASSLRGYDNQPQHF; CDR3nt: TGTGCCAGCAGCTTGAGAGGGTATGACAATCAGCCCCAGCATTTT
abundance: -; v_gene: TRBV10-1; d_gene: -; j_gene: TRBJ2-6; CDR3aa: CANSPLQMNSSGANVLTF; CDR3nt: TGCGCCAACTCTCCCCTTCAAATGAACAGCTCTGGGGCCAACGTCCTGACTTTC
abundance: -; v_gene: TRBV2; d_gene: -; j_gene: TRBJ1-1; CDR3aa: CASRYRNTEAFF; CDR3nt: TGTGCCAGCAGATATCGGAACACTGAAGCTTTCTTT
abundance: -; v_gene: TRBV7-9; d_gene: TRBD1; j_gene: TRBJ1-6; CDR3aa: CASSLNRGIHNSPLHF; CDR3nt: TGTGCCAGCAGCTTAAACAGGGGGATACACAATTCACCCCTCCACTTT
abundance: once; v_gene: TRBV7-9; d_gene: -; j_gene: TRBJ2-1; CDR3aa: CASSYSRRSNNEQFF; CDR3nt: TGTGCCAGCAGCTACTCCCGGCGGAGCAACAATGAGCAGTTCTTC
abundance: -; v_gene: TRBV19; d_gene: -; j_gene: TRBJ1-2; CDR3aa: CASSIGSTAFYGYTF; CDR3nt: TGTGCCAGTAGTATCGGTTCGACAGCATTTTATGGCTACACCTTC
abundance: -; v_gene: TRBV10-2; d_gene: TRBD1; j_gene: TRBJ1-2; CDR3aa: CASSESWAGGGYTF; CDR3nt: TGCGCCAGCAGTGAGTCCTGGGCAGGGGGAGGCTACACCTTC
abundance: -; v_gene: TRBV6-5; d_gene: -; j_gene: TRBJ1-3; CDR3aa: CASRGGNTIYF; CDR3nt: TGTGCCAGCAGGGGTGGGAACACCATATATTTT
abundance: -; v_gene: TRBV9; d_gene: -; j_gene: TRBJ1-6; CDR3aa: CASSVTSSYNSPLHF; CDR3nt: TGTGCCAGCAGCGTTACCAGCTCCTATAATTCACCCCTCCACTTT
abundance: -; v_gene: TRBV7-2; d_gene: TRBD1; j_gene: TRBJ1-1; CDR3aa: CASSPTGVTEAFF; CDR3nt: TGTGCCAGCAGCCCCACAGGGGTTACTGAAGCTTTCTTT
abundance: -; v_gene: TRBV5-1; d_gene: -; j_gene: TRBJ1-1; CDR3aa: CASSLGIPGDTEAFF; CDR3nt: TGCGCCAGCAGCTTGGGGATTCCCGGGGACACTGAAGCTTTCTTT
abundance: -; v_gene: TRBV3-1/TRBV3-2; d_gene: TRBD1; j_gene: TRBJ1-2; CDR3aa: CASSQRDRAPYGYTF; CDR3nt: TGTGCCAGCAGCCAACGGGACAGGGCACCCTATGGCTACACCTTC
abundance: -; v_gene: TRBV28; d_gene: -; j_gene: TRBJ1-1; CDR3aa: CASSTHMNTEAFF; CDR3nt: TGTGCCAGCAGTACCCATATGAACACTGAAGCTTTCTTT
abundance: -; v_gene: TRBV6-5; d_gene: -; j_gene: TRBJ1-2; CDR3aa: CASSYSISGFVYGYTF; CDR3nt: TGTGCCAGCAGTTACTCGATTTCAGGGTTCGTGTATGGCTACACCTTC
abundance: -; v_gene: TRBV5-4; d_gene: -; j_gene: TRBJ1-5; CDR3aa: CASSQGPKNQPQHF; CDR3nt: TGTGCCAGCAGCCAGGGACCCAAAAATCAGCCCCAGCATTTT
abundance: once; v_gene: TRBV7-9; d_gene: -; j_gene: TRBJ2-7; CDR3aa: CASSLTQGVGYEQYF; CDR3nt: TGTGCCAGCAGCTTAACTCAGGGCGTCGGCTACGAGCAGTACTTC
abundance: -; v_gene: TRBV7-2; d_gene: TRBD2; j_gene: TRBJ2-7; CDR3aa: CASSPPRLAGGGSYEQYF; CDR3nt: TGTGCCAGCAGCCCACCGAGGCTAGCGGGGGGCGGTTCCTACGAGCAGTACTTC
abundance: -; v_gene: TRBV25-1; d_gene: -; j_gene: TRBJ2-2; CDR3aa: CASSATGLGTGELFF; CDR3nt: TGTGCCAGCAGTGCAACGGGTTTGGGGACCGGGGAGCTGTTTTTT
abundance: -; v_gene: TRBV4-2; d_gene: -; j_gene: TRBJ1-3; CDR3aa: CASSQDFGNRNSGNTIYF; CDR3nt: TGTGCCAGCAGCCAAGATTTCGGGAACCGAAACTCTGGAAACACCATATATTTT
abundance: -; v_gene: TRBV7-6; d_gene: -; j_gene: TRBJ2-3; CDR3aa: CASSYIEAGEGSKTSTDTQYF; CDR3nt: TGTGCCAGCAGTTACATTGAGGCAGGCGAAGGTAGTAAGACTAGCACAGATACGCAGTATTTT
abundance: -; v_gene: TRBV28; d_gene: TRBD2; j_gene: TRBJ2-5; CDR3aa: CASNFGGIETQYF; CDR3nt: TGTGCCAGCAACTTCGGGGGGATAGAGACCCAGTACTTC
abundance: -; v_gene: TRBV5-4; d_gene: -; j_gene: TRBJ2-3; CDR3aa: CASSPRPDTQYF; CDR3nt: TGTGCCAGCAGCCCACGTCCAGATACGCAGTATTTT
abundance: -; v_gene: TRBV11-3; d_gene: -; j_gene: TRBJ2-5; CDR3aa: CASSLDFLTTSQETQYF; CDR3nt: TGTGCCAGCAGCTTAGATTTTCTAACAACATCCCAAGAGACCCAGTACTTC
abundance: -; v_gene: TRBV10-1; d_gene: -; j_gene: TRBJ1-6; CDR3aa: CASSEERRATLHF; CDR3nt: TGCGCCAGCAGTGAGGAGAGGAGGGCCACCCTCCACTTT
abundance: -; v_gene: TRBV6-5; d_gene: -; j_gene: TRBJ2-1; CDR3aa: CASKLRPAGHNEQFF; CDR3nt: TGTGCCAGCAAACTCCGACCCGCTGGGCACAATGAGCAGTTCTTC
abundance: few; v_gene: TRBV3-1/TRBV3-2; d_gene: -; j_gene: TRBJ1-2; CDR3aa: CASSQDFKGPYGYTF; CDR3nt: TGTGCCAGCAGCCAAGATTTTAAGGGGCCCTATGGCTACACCTTC
abundance: -; v_gene: TRBV19; d_gene: -; j_gene: TRBJ2-3; CDR3aa: CASSWDTSTDTQYF; CDR3nt: TGTGCCAGTAGTTGGGACACAAGCACAGATACGCAGTATTTT
abundance: once; v_gene: TRBV7-3; d_gene: -; j_gene: TRBJ1-2; CDR3aa: CASSLTGVGGYTF; CDR3nt: TGTGCCAGCAGCTTAACAGGGGTGGGTGGCTACACCTTC
abundance: once; v_gene: TRBV30; d_gene: TRBD1; j_gene: TRBJ1-1; CDR3aa: CAWSPPRTGFISEAFF; CDR3nt: TGTGCCTGGAGTCCCCCCCGGACAGGGTTTATCTCTGAAGCTTTCTTT
abundance: -; v_gene: TRBV7-2; d_gene: -; j_gene: TRBJ2-2; CDR3aa: CASSLARGSGELFF; CDR3nt: TGTGCCAGCAGCTTAGCCAGGGGATCCGGGGAGCTGTTTTTT
abundance: -; v_gene: TRBV7-2; d_gene: -; j_gene: TRBJ2-4; CDR3aa: CASTSWGEEWAKNIQYF; CDR3nt: TGTGCCAGCACCTCTTGGGGCGAAGAATGGGCCAAAAACATTCAGTACTTC
abundance: few; v_gene: TRBV6-2/TRBV6-3; d_gene: -; j_gene: TRBJ1-5; CDR3aa: CASSYVGLAIQPQHF; CDR3nt: TGTGCCAGCAGTTATGTCGGACTGGCTATCCAGCCCCAGCATTTT
abundance: -; v_gene: TRBV29-1; d_gene: TRBD1; j_gene: TRBJ1-4; CDR3aa: CSVTGEDGEKLFF; CDR3nt: TGCAGCGTAACAGGGGAGGACGGGGAAAAACTGTTTTTT
abundance: -; v_gene: TRBV18; d_gene: -; j_gene: TRBJ2-2; CDR3aa: CASSPRSTGPAGELFF; CDR3nt: TGTGCCAGCTCACCCCGTTCGACAGGACCCGCCGGGGAGCTGTTTTTT
abundance: -; v_gene: TRBV28; d_gene: TRBD1; j_gene: TRBJ1-6; CDR3aa: CASSNRDRANSPLHF; CDR3nt: TGTGCCAGCAGTAACCGGGACAGGGCTAATTCACCCCTCCACTTT
abundance: few; v_gene: TRBV7-9; d_gene: TRBD1; j_gene: TRBJ1-1; CDR3aa: CASSPRDRLNTEAFF; CDR3nt: TGTGCCAGCAGCCCACGGGACAGGCTGAACACTGAAGCTTTCTTT
abundance: -; v_gene: TRBV2; d_gene: TRBD1; j_gene: TRBJ2-5; CDR3aa: CASIKQGLQETQYF; CDR3nt: TGTGCCAGCATTAAACAGGGGCTTCAAGAGACCCAGTACTTC
abundance: -; v_gene: TRBV9; d_gene: -; j_gene: TRBJ1-3; CDR3aa: CASSVGSQRSGNTIYF; CDR3nt: TGTGCCAGCAGCGTAGGCTCTCAGCGCTCTGGAAACACCATATATTTT
abundance: -; v_gene: TRBV9; d_gene: -; j_gene: TRBJ1-2; CDR3aa: CASSVRANYGYTF; CDR3nt: TGTGCCAGCAGCGTCCGGGCCAACTATGGCTACACCTTC
abundance: -; v_gene: TRBV18; d_gene: TRBD2; j_gene: TRBJ2-1; CDR3aa: CASSPLGRGRVEQFF; CDR3nt: TGTGCCAGCTCACCACTAGGGAGGGGTCGTGTTGAGCAGTTCTTC
abundance: -; v_gene: TRBV28; d_gene: TRBD2; j_gene: TRBJ2-1; CDR3aa: CASNSYRRGNEQFF; CDR3nt: TGTGCCAGCAATTCATACCGGCGGGGGAATGAGCAGTTCTTC
abundance: -; v_gene: TRBV19; d_gene: -; j_gene: TRBJ2-7; CDR3aa: CASSISRQGKQYF; CDR3nt: TGTGCCAGTAGTATTTCTAGGCAGGGCAAGCAGTACTTC